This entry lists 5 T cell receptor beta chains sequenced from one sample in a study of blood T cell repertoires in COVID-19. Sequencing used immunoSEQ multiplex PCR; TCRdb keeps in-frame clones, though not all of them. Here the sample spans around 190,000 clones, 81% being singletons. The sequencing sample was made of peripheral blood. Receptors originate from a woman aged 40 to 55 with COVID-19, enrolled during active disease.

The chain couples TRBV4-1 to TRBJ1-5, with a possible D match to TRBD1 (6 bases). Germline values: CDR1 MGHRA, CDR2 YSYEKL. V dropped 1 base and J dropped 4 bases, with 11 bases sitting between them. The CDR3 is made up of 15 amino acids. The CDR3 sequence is CASSQASTGNQPQHF. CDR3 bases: TGCGCCAGCAGCCAAGCGAGCACAGGGAATCAGCCCCAGCATTTT.

In DNA form, the CDR3 reads TGTGCCAGTAGTCAGACGGGAGAGGGCGAGCAGTACTTC. Its translation: CASSQTGEGEQYF. This rearrangement joins TRBV19 to TRBJ2-7; D may be TRBD2 (6 bases). Germline CDR1 reads LNHDA; CDR2 reads SQIVND (reference sequence). This CDR3 is 13 amino acids long. The V end lost 5 bases, the J end lost 6 bases, and 14 bases lay between the germline ends.

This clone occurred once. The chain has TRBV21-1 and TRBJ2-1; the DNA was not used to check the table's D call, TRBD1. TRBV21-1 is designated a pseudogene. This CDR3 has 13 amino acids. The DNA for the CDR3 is TGTGCCAGCAGCAAAGTAGGACAGAATGAGCAGTTCTTC. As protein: CASSKVGQNEQFF.

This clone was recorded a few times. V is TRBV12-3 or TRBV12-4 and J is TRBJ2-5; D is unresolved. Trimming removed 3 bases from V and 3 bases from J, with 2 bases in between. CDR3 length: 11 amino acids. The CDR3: CASSFEETQYF. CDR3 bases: TGTGCCAGCAGTTTCGAAGAGACCCAGTACTTC.

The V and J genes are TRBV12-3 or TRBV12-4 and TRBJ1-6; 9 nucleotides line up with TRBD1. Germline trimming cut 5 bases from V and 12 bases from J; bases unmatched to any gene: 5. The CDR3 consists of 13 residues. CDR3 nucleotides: TGTGCCAGCAGTCCGGGACAGGGTAGACCCCTCCACTTT. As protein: CASSPGQGRPLHF.